These 32 T cell receptor beta chains were sequenced from one sample in a study of blood T cell repertoires in COVID-19. Measured with immunoSEQ multiplex PCR; TCRdb has only the in-frame clones, and not every one. The repertoire includes around 75,000 clones, 84% of them detected once, and about an eighth sits in the top ten. Sequences were obtained from peripheral blood. The receptors were gathered from a man aged 45 to 65 with COVID-19, enrolled during active disease.

The chain links TRBV5-6 to TRBJ1-1, with D unclear. Trimming pared 3 bases from V and 0 bases from J, leaving 9 bases between. Germline values: CDR1 SGHDT, CDR2 YYEEEE. The CDR3 covers 14 residues. Here the CDR3 DNA reads TGTGCCAGCAGCTCGGGATTCGTGAACACTGAAGCTTTCTTT. Its translation: CASSSGFVNTEAFF.

This clone occurred once. The chain has TRBV5-1 and TRBJ2-7; 7 bases are a match to TRBD2. There are 14 residues in the CDR3. Unmatched junction bases numbered 6, after V lost 0 bases and J lost 6 bases. Per the germline V gene, CDR1 is SGHRS and CDR2 is YFSETQ. CDR3 DNA sequence: TGCGCCAGCAGCTTGGTCGGGGGGAGTAGCGAGCAGTACTTC. Amino acids: CASSLVGGSSEQYF.

The gene calls are TRBV18 and TRBJ1-4; D unresolved. Per germline, CDR1 KGHSH and CDR2 LQKENI. The CDR3 is 14 amino acids. The V end lost 4 bases, the J end lost 5 bases, and 11 bases lay between the germline ends. The CDR3 nucleotides read TGTGCCAGCTCACTGGGCCTGATGAATGAAAAACTGTTTTTT. Residues: CASSLGLMNEKLFF.

This clone has a count of ten or more. The chain recombines TRBV6-4 with TRBJ1-6; 10 bases fit TRBD1. Losses at the gene ends were 3 bases for V and 9 bases for J; bases not matched to a gene: 5. Germline CDR1 and CDR2: MRHNA and SNTAGT. The CDR3 has 15 residues. The CDR3, as DNA: TGTGCCAGCAGTGATATGAGGGACAGGGGTTCACCCCTCCACTTT. It translates to CASSDMRDRGSPLHF.

The count of this clone is one. This chain uses TRBV5-1 with TRBJ2-2, with TRBD1 matching over 7 bases. Per germline, CDR1 SGHRS and CDR2 YFSETQ. V shed 5 bases, J shed 1 base, and the junction held 14 bases outside the gene matches. CDR3 size: 18 residues. In DNA form, the CDR3 reads TGCGCCAGCAGACGCGAACAGGGGCTCTCTTTGAACACCGGGGAGCTGTTTTTT. Protein: CASRREQGLSLNTGELFF.

The chain is built from TRBV19 and TRBJ2-7, with no clear D. Deletions cut 1 base from V and 10 bases from J, with 8 bases between. Germline-derived CDR1 and CDR2 are LNHDA and SQIVND (reference sequence). The CDR3 spans 11 residues. The CDR3 nucleotides are TGTGCCAGTAGTATAGGACTTTCCCAGTACTTC. Translated, it gives CASSIGLSQYF.

The chain is built from TRBV23-1 and TRBJ2-5; no firm D call. TRBV23-1 is given ORF status, its function remaining uncertain. This CDR3 is 12 amino acids long. Trimming removed 7 bases from V and 0 bases from J, with 6 bases in between. CDR3 in DNA: TGCGCCAGCAAATCCTACCAAGAGACCCAGTACTTC. This sequence encodes CASKSYQETQYF.

This chain joins TRBV5-1 and TRBJ1-1; no reliable D call. Germline V gene data show CDR1 as SGHRS and CDR2 as YFSETQ. V was shortened by 3 bases and J by 2 bases, with 8 bases between the two germline ends. This CDR3 is 13 amino acids long. DNA for the CDR3: TGCGCCAGCAGCTCCTCCCTTAACACTGAAGCTTTCTTT. Protein: CASSSSLNTEAFF.

The chain carries TRBV9 and TRBJ1-2; 10 nucleotides match TRBD1. The V segment lost 3 bases and the J segment 6 bases; nucleotides outside the gene matches: 11. This CDR3 is built from 16 residues. Per the germline V gene, CDR1 is SGDLS and CDR2 is YYNGEE. This CDR3 is CASSAGVTGGLDGYTF. CDR3 coding DNA: TGTGCCAGCAGCGCGGGGGTGACAGGGGGCCTGGATGGCTACACCTTC.

This rearrangement joins TRBV6-2 or TRBV6-3 to TRBJ2-7, with a weak D call TRBD2 (5 bases). Germline assignment: CDR1 MNHEY and CDR2 SVGEGT. Between the trimmed V and J ends, which lost 5 bases and 6 bases, there was a span of 20 bases. The CDR3 is made up of 15 amino acids. The CDR3 DNA is TGTGCCAGCAGTCCCCCCCTCGACACGGGGTCCGAGCAGTACTTC. This encodes CASSPPLDTGSEQYF.

A single count supports this clone. The chain is built from TRBV29-1 and TRBJ2-7; 11 nucleotides match TRBD1. Per germline, CDR1 SQVTM and CDR2 ANQGSEA. CDR3 length equals 14 residues. The trim removed 3 bases at V and 6 bases at J, leaving 7 bases unmatched. CDR3 in amino acids: CSVEFRDRGIEQYF. CDR3 coding DNA: TGCAGCGTTGAGTTCCGGGACAGGGGGATCGAGCAGTACTTC.

Points on this clone: A much larger clone lies one base from this, so it may be a read error. The J gene is TRBJ2-3, the V gene TRBV7-2, with 12 bases fitting TRBD2. Trimming took 4 bases from V and 0 from J; bases not matched to a gene: 2. CDR1 is SGHTA and CDR2 is FQGNSA in the germline V gene. The CDR3 length is 16 residues. The CDR3 DNA reads as TGTGCCAGCAGCTCACTAGCGGGGGGAAGCACAGATACGCAGTATTTT. This codes for CASSSLAGGSTDTQYF.

The chain employs TRBV10-3 and TRBJ2-5; D may be TRBD1 (6 bases). Trimming stripped 5 bases from V and 5 bases from J, with 12 bases between. The CDR3 consists of 13 residues. CDR1 and CDR2 (germline): ENHRY, SYGVKD. CDR3 in DNA: TGTGCCATCAGTTTACAGGGTTGGGAGACCCAGTACTTC. Translation gives CAISLQGWETQYF.

The chain carries TRBV9 and TRBJ2-1, with 10 bases that match TRBD1. Germline V gene data show CDR1 as SGDLS and CDR2 as YYNGEE. Losses at the gene ends were 7 bases for V and 7 bases for J; bases not matched to a gene: 2. The CDR3 sequence is 12 residues long. The CDR3 coding sequence is TGTGCCAGCTCGGACAGGGGGAATGAGCAGTTCTTC. It codes for CASSDRGNEQFF.

This sequence joins TRBV5-1 and TRBJ2-2, with D unclear. Trimming pared 2 bases from V and 6 bases from J, leaving 8 bases between. This CDR3 region has 13 residues. Per germline, CDR1 SGHRS and CDR2 YFSETQ. The CDR3 bases are TGCGCCAGCAGCTTCGCGTCGGCCGGGGAGCTGTTTTTT. This codes for CASSFASAGELFF.

The V and J genes are TRBV7-2 and TRBJ1-4; D is possibly TRBD1 (6 bases). Trimming pared 5 bases from V and 8 bases from J, leaving 18 bases between. The CDR3 is 15 amino acids. Germline assignment: CDR1 SGHTA and CDR2 FQGNSA. The DNA for the CDR3 is TGTGCCAGCAGCCCGCAGGGGCTTGAAAACGAAAAACTGTTTTTT. Protein sequence: CASSPQGLENEKLFF.

The chain has TRBV3-1 (or the pseudogene TRBV3-2) and TRBJ2-3; TRBD2 matches at 8 bases. The germline CDR1 and CDR2 sequences are LGHDT and YNNKEL (reference sequence). V shed 4 bases and J 2 bases; nucleotides not matched to a gene: 8. CDR3 size: 16 residues. The CDR3 here is CASSPHSGTFTDTQYF. CDR3 DNA sequence: TGTGCCAGCAGCCCCCATAGCGGGACCTTCACAGATACGCAGTATTTT.

The CDR3 region is CASSIEAGLSYEQYF. The CDR3 DNA reads TGTGCCAGCAGTATCGAGGCCGGACTCTCCTACGAGCAGTACTTC. V is TRBV6-2 or TRBV6-3 and J is TRBJ2-7, with a possible D match to TRBD2 (5 bases). The CDR3 totals 15 residues. With 5 bases removed from V and 0 bases from J, the gap between germline ends came to 14 bases. Per germline, CDR1 MNHEY and CDR2 SVGEGT.

This clone has a handful of counts. The chain is built from TRBV6-4 and TRBJ2-6; D not certain. The ends were cut back, 4 bases at V and 0 bases at J, with 10 bases in the middle. The CDR3 runs 16 residues. Germline CDR1 is MRHNA and CDR2 is SNTAGT. The DNA for the CDR3 is TGTGCCAGCAGTGCCATGGCAGGCTCTGGGGCCAACGTCCTGACTTTC. It is translated as CASSAMAGSGANVLTF.

V gene TRBV19 combines with J gene TRBJ2-1; 9 bases agree with TRBD2. This CDR3 spans 15 amino acids. The germline V gene has CDR1 LNHDA and CDR2 SQIVND (reference sequence). Trimming at V came to 3 bases and at J to 1 base, leaving 1 base not matched to a gene. The DNA of the CDR3 is TGTGCCAGTAGTATTAGCGGGGGTTCCTACAATGAGCAGTTCTTC. Translating it yields CASSISGGSYNEQFF.

This clone was found once. The V and J genes are TRBV12-3 or TRBV12-4 and TRBJ1-1, with D unclear. The V end lost 6 bases, the J end lost 8 bases, and 16 bases lay between the germline ends. The CDR3 contains 13 residues. The CDR3 here is CASSKSGGGEAFF. The CDR3 coding sequence is TGTGCCAGCAGCAAAAGTGGAGGAGGGGAAGCTTTCTTT.

The chain carries TRBV11-2 and TRBJ1-2; D gene ambiguous. There are 15 residues in the CDR3. Trimming removed 5 bases from V and 7 bases from J, with 20 bases in between. Germline loops: CDR1 SGHAT, CDR2 FQNNGV. The CDR3 sequence: CASSEVTGSGRGYTF. For the CDR3, the DNA is TGTGCCAGCAGCGAAGTAACGGGGAGTGGTCGTGGCTACACCTTC.

The gene calls are TRBV5-6 and TRBJ1-1; D not certain. Trimming removed 1 base at V and 3 bases at J, with 10 bases between. This CDR3 comprises 14 residues. The germline gives CDR1 SGHDT, CDR2 YYEEEE. This chain's CDR3 is CASSLINGYTEAFF. The CDR3 DNA follows: TGTGCCAGCAGCTTGATTAACGGTTACACTGAAGCTTTCTTT.

The V gene is TRBV4-2, the J gene TRBJ2-4, with TRBD1 matching 9 bases. Unmatched junction bases numbered 6, after V lost 0 bases and J lost 9 bases. Looked up from germline, CDR1 is LGHNA and CDR2 is YNFKEQ. The CDR3 totals 15 residues. CDR3 residues: CASSQETTGGAIQYF. DNA for the CDR3: TGTGCCAGCAGCCAAGAGACGACAGGGGGAGCCATTCAGTACTTC.

This chain connects TRBV3-1 (or the pseudogene TRBV3-2) to TRBJ2-1, with 8 bases aligning to TRBD2. Germline CDR1 reads LGHDT; CDR2 reads YNNKEL (reference sequence). The V segment lost 0 bases and the J segment 6 bases; nucleotides outside the gene matches: 1. The CDR3 loop spans 14 amino acids. The CDR3 DNA reads as TGTGCCAGCAGCCAAGAGGGGACTAGCAATGAGCAGTTCTTC. It yields the protein CASSQEGTSNEQFF.

V and J are TRBV7-9 and TRBJ1-2; D remains unclear. V was trimmed by 5 bases and J by 7 bases, leaving 17 bases between them. In germline, CDR1 is SEHNR, CDR2 FQNEAQ (reference sequence). The CDR3 extends over 14 amino acids. DNA for the CDR3: TGTGCCAGCAGCACCGCTGCGGGCTCAGGTGGCTACACCTTC. Encoded protein: CASSTAAGSGGYTF.

This clone was seen just once. This chain joins TRBV30 and TRBJ2-5; 8 nucleotides agree with TRBD2. The CDR3 length is 16 residues. Looked up from germline, CDR1 is GTSNPN and CDR2 is SVGIG (reference sequence). V shed 5 bases and J 5 bases; nucleotides not matched to a gene: 16. CDR3 nucleotide sequence: TGTGCCTGGCAGGCCTCGGGGACTAGTGGAACGGAGACCCAGTACTTC. This translates into CAWQASGTSGTETQYF. The full variable domain, in which reference TRBV30 and TRBJ2-5 provide the parts outside the CDR3, is SQTIHQWPATLVQPVGSPLSLECTVEGTSNPNLYWYRQAAGRGLQLLFYSVGIGQISSEVPQNLSASRPQDRQFILSSKKLLLSDSGFYLCAWQASGTSGTETQYFGPGTRLLVL.

The genes are TRBV4-1 and TRBJ2-5, with 14 bases that match TRBD2. Trimming cost V 6 bases and J 5 bases; bases outside gene matches: 5. Germline CDR1 and CDR2: MGHRA and YSYEKL. The CDR3 runs 15 residues. CDR3 in amino acids: CASRDRTSGRETQYF. The DNA of the CDR3 is TGCGCCAGCAGGGATAGGACTAGCGGGAGGGAGACCCAGTACTTC.

The chain recombines TRBV30 with TRBJ1-3; no reliable D call. The CDR3 is 13 residues long. Germline-derived CDR1 and CDR2 are GTSNPN and SVGIG (reference sequence). V dropped 1 base and J dropped 0 bases, with 4 bases sitting between them. The CDR3 loop reads CAWSASSGNTIYF. CDR3 DNA: TGTGCCTGGAGTGCTTCCTCTGGAAACACCATATATTTT.

The chain couples TRBV11-2 to TRBJ2-7; perhaps TRBD2 as D (7 bases). The germline V gene encodes CDR1 SGHAT and CDR2 FQNNGV. V lost 6 bases and J 5 bases, leaving 23 bases between the germline ends. CDR3 size: 16 residues. DNA for the CDR3: TGTGCCAGCAGTTACTCCCTCTTGCGGGGGCGAGACGAGCAGTACTTC. It specifies CASSYSLLRGRDEQYF. The entire variable domain, with the rest obtained from reference TRBV11-2 and TRBJ2-7, is as follows: EAGVAQSPRYKIIEKRQSVAFWCNPISGHATLYWYQQILGQGPKLLIQFQNNGVVDDSQLPKDRFSAERLKGVDSTLKIQPAKLEDSAVYLCASSYSLLRGRDEQYFGPGTRLTVT.

CDR3 in DNA: TGCGCCAGCAGCCTCAGGGTTCAACCAGATACGCAGTATTTT. Amino acid sequence: CASSLRVQPDTQYF. The V call is TRBV5-1, the J call TRBJ2-3; TRBD1 is a possible D gene (5 bases). Trimming removed 4 bases at V and 4 bases at J, with 13 bases between. Germline CDR1 SGHRS, CDR2 YFSETQ. The CDR3 sequence is 14 residues long.

This chain joins TRBV5-6 and TRBJ2-7; D not resolved. Trimming left V 0 bases short and J 6 bases short, with 10 bases between. Germline assignment: CDR1 SGHDT and CDR2 YYEEEE. CDR3 length: 13 amino acids. CDR3 region: CASSLGGSSEQYF. In nucleotides, the CDR3 is TGTGCCAGCAGCTTGGGAGGAAGCTCCGAGCAGTACTTC.